Shown below are 21 T cell receptor beta chains from a single sample sequenced in a study of blood T cell repertoires in COVID-19. The assay was immunoSEQ multiplex PCR, and TCRdb's table has in-frame clones only and misses some. The repertoire holds under 80,000 clones, with about four fifths as singletons. Sequencing was done on a sample of peripheral blood. The receptors were gathered from a human donor in a cohort sampled during active COVID-19.

The chain joins TRBV7-2 to TRBJ2-1; TRBD2 is a possible D gene (6 bases). V was trimmed by 3 bases and J by 2 bases, leaving 17 bases between them. The CDR3 is 17 residues long. Germline V gives CDR1 SGHTA, CDR2 FQGNSA. The CDR3 is CASSFLGGARAYNEQFF. CDR3 sequence (DNA): TGTGCCAGCAGCTTCCTCGGGGGAGCGAGGGCCTACAATGAGCAGTTCTTC.

The rearrangement links TRBV20-1 to TRBJ2-7, with 7 bases lining up with TRBD2. This CDR3 region has 11 residues. The germline V gene encodes CDR1 DFQATT and CDR2 SNEGSKA (reference sequence). The ends lost 6 bases at V and 4 bases at J; junction bases unmatched: 3. The CDR3 here is CSAGLVYEQYF. Here the CDR3 DNA reads TGCAGTGCCGGACTAGTTTACGAGCAGTACTTC.

This clone was counted once. CDR3 in DNA: TGTGCCAGCAGCCGTAGCGGGAGAGACCAAGAGACCCAGTACTTC. Protein product: CASSRSGRDQETQYF. This chain joins TRBV9 and TRBJ2-5, with 9 positions matching TRBD2. Germline V gene lookup returns CDR1 SGDLS and CDR2 YYNGEE. Trimming took 4 bases from V and 0 from J; bases not matched to a gene: 4. The CDR3 is 15 residues long.

The CDR3: CASSLGGTGHKSRGYTF. In nucleotides, the CDR3 is TGTGCCAGCAGTTTAGGTGGGACAGGGCATAAATCGCGGGGCTACACCTTC. The chain combines TRBV28 with TRBJ1-2; 9 bases line up with TRBD1. The germline CDR1 and CDR2 sequences are MDHEN and SYDVKM. This CDR3 has 17 amino acids. Germline trimming cut 2 bases from V and 8 bases from J; bases unmatched to any gene: 15.

This clone occurred a few times. In DNA form, the CDR3 reads TGTGCCAGCAGTTCGAGACAATACGATCAGCCCCAGCATTTT. This encodes CASSSRQYDQPQHF. The V call is TRBV28, the J call TRBJ1-5; the D is unclear. In germline, CDR1 is MDHEN, CDR2 SYDVKM. V was clipped by 4 bases and J by 5 bases, with 12 bases between them. This CDR3 region has 14 residues.

The chain employs TRBV11-2 and TRBJ2-7, with D possibly being TRBD2 (5 bases). The germline V gene has CDR1 SGHAT and CDR2 FQNNGV. V lost 5 bases and J lost 2, with 16 bases in between. The CDR3 length is 15 residues. CDR3 nucleotides: TGTGCCAGCAGCCTCCTGGAGGCGGGTCCCTACGAGCAGTACTTC. It yields the protein CASSLLEAGPYEQYF.

The J gene is TRBJ2-6, the V gene TRBV6-5; the D is unclear. Germline CDR1 and CDR2: MNHEY and SVGAGI. This CDR3 is 14 amino acids long. The V and J ends lost 6 bases and 1 base respectively, with 7 bases between them. The CDR3 spells CASSRLSGANVLTF. DNA for the CDR3: TGTGCCAGCAGCAGACTGTCTGGGGCCAACGTCCTGACTTTC.

V gene TRBV4-1 combines with J gene TRBJ2-7, with TRBD2 matching 8 bases. The CDR3 has 16 residues. Unmatched junction bases numbered 5, after V lost 0 bases and J lost 1 base. CDR1 and CDR2 (germline): MGHRA, YSYEKL. CDR3 sequence (DNA): TGCGCCAGCAGCCAAGAACCGGGGGGGGATTCCTACGAGCAGTACTTC. This encodes CASSQEPGGDSYEQYF.

The rearrangement uses TRBV30 and TRBJ2-7; possibly TRBD2 for D (8 bases). Between the trimmed V and J ends, which lost 4 bases and 2 bases, there was a span of 18 bases. The germline gives CDR1 GTSNPN, CDR2 SVGIG (reference sequence). This CDR3 spans 15 amino acids. CDR3 loop: CAWTRGTRRPYEQYF. The CDR3 DNA sequence: TGTGCCTGGACCAGGGGGACTAGGCGACCCTACGAGCAGTACTTC.

In DNA form, the CDR3 reads TGTGCCTGGAGTCATCGGACTGCAGGCGATAATTCACCCCTCCACTTT. Its protein is CAWSHRTAGDNSPLHF. The chain recombines TRBV30 with TRBJ1-6; D gene unclear. V was shortened by 2 bases and J by 5 bases, with 16 bases between the two germline ends. Germline V lookup: CDR1 GTSNPN, CDR2 SVGIG (reference sequence). The CDR3 is made up of 16 amino acids. Together with reference TRBV30 and TRBJ1-6, the CDR3 gives the full variable domain: SQTIHQWPATLVQPVGSPLSLECTVEGTSNPNLYWYRQAAGRGLQLLFYSVGIGQISSEVPQNLSASRPQDRQFILSSKKLLLSDSGFYLCAWSHRTAGDNSPLHFGNGTRLTVT.

This sequence joins TRBV30 and TRBJ1-2; TRBD1 agrees at 11 bases. CDR3 length: 15 amino acids. The germline gives CDR1 GTSNPN, CDR2 SVGIG (reference sequence). The V gene end was trimmed by 1 base and the J gene end by 6 bases; junction bases not matched to a gene: 7. The CDR3 DNA reads as TGTGCCTGGAGTGCCCGGGGGACAGGGGGAAATGGCTACACCTTC. It yields the protein CAWSARGTGGNGYTF.

This clone was picked up one time. This sequence joins TRBV6-6 and TRBJ1-1; TRBD1 is a possible D gene (5 bases). The CDR3 consists of 15 residues. The V end lost 3 bases, the J end lost 0 bases, and 11 bases lay between the germline ends. Per germline, CDR1 MNHNY and CDR2 SVGAGI (reference sequence). The CDR3 protein is CASSYQTELNTEAFF. CDR3 nucleotides: TGTGCCAGCAGTTATCAGACAGAACTGAACACTGAAGCTTTCTTT.

This clone was seen once. The gene calls are TRBV7-2 and TRBJ1-4, with D maybe TRBD1 (5 bases). V was clipped by 6 bases and J by 0 bases, with 11 bases between them. The CDR3 is 15 amino acids. The germline V gene encodes CDR1 SGHTA and CDR2 FQGNSA. This CDR3 is CASREGSSTNEKLFF. CDR3 sequence (DNA): TGTGCCAGCAGGGAGGGGAGCTCAACTAATGAAAAACTGTTTTTT.

This chain joins TRBV21-1 and TRBJ2-7; the table's D call, TRBD2, has no DNA check behind it. TRBV21-1 is deemed a pseudogene. The CDR3 consists of 13 residues. The CDR3 DNA reads as TGTGCCAGCAGCCAGTGGACTAGCGGGAAGGAGTACTTC. Translation: CASSQWTSGKEYF.

The chain carries TRBV28 and TRBJ1-1; unclear D gene. The V end was cut by 5 bases, the J end by 11 bases, with 12 bases between. Germline V gene data show CDR1 as MDHEN and CDR2 as SYDVKM. The CDR3 totals 11 residues. The CDR3 sequence: CASSGSQYAFF. CDR3 nucleotide sequence: TGTGCCAGCAGTGGGAGTCAGTATGCTTTCTTT.

This clone was counted between two and nine times. The V call is TRBV9, the J call TRBJ2-7, with a tentative D call TRBD2 (5 bases). V was pared by 0 bases and J by 3 bases, with 13 bases between. The CDR3 spans 15 residues. Germline-derived CDR1 and CDR2 are SGDLS and YYNGEE. The CDR3 here is CASSVDAGLYYEQYF. The CDR3 coding sequence is TGTGCCAGCAGCGTAGATGCAGGACTCTACTACGAGCAGTACTTC.

This sequence joins TRBV28 and TRBJ1-2, with a possible D match to TRBD1 (6 bases). Trimming left V 4 bases short and J 7 bases short, with 16 bases between. There are 14 residues in the CDR3. Germline V gene data show CDR1 as MDHEN and CDR2 as SYDVKM. The chain's CDR3 is CASSWGRGRAGYTF. In nucleotides, the CDR3 is TGTGCCAGCAGTTGGGGCAGGGGACGCGCTGGCTACACCTTC.

The sample holds one count of this clone. The chain recombines TRBV19 with TRBJ2-4; TRBD1 matches at 7 bases. Germline loops: CDR1 LNHDA, CDR2 SQIVND (reference sequence). CDR3 size: 15 residues. Trimming at V came to 4 bases and at J to 5 bases, leaving 8 bases not matched to a gene. This CDR3 reads CASSTNQGDQNIQYF. CDR3 nucleotide sequence: TGTGCCAGTAGTACCAATCAGGGGGACCAAAACATTCAGTACTTC. Full variable domain (missing parts from reference TRBV19 and TRBJ2-4): DGGITQSPKYLFRKEGQNVTLSCEQNLNHDAMYWYRQDPGQGLRLIYYSQIVNDFQKGDIAEGYSVSREKKESFPLTVTSAQKNPTAFYLCASSTNQGDQNIQYFGAGTRLSVL.

The V and J genes are TRBV6-5 and TRBJ2-1; 9 nucleotides align to TRBD1. Trimming removed 6 bases from V and 7 bases from J; junction bases left unmatched: 7. The CDR3 length is 14 residues. The germline gives CDR1 MNHEY, CDR2 SVGAGI. CDR3 DNA: TGTGCCAGCAGGACCGGGACAGGGAGAAATGAGCAGTTCTTC. Protein product: CASRTGTGRNEQFF.

The chain employs TRBV7-2 and TRBJ2-1; perhaps TRBD2 as D (5 bases). This CDR3 contains 15 residues. Trimming shortened V by 1 base and J by 1 base, and 8 bases separated the two germline ends. The germline CDR1 and CDR2 sequences are SGHTA and FQGNSA. The DNA of the CDR3 is TGTGCCAGCAGCTTAGGGACTCCTTCCTACAATGAGCAGTTCTTC. This sequence encodes CASSLGTPSYNEQFF.

This chain links TRBV5-5 with TRBJ2-1; tentatively, D is TRBD2 (5 bases). V dropped 6 bases and J dropped 7 bases, with 17 bases sitting between them. Germline V gives CDR1 SGHKS, CDR2 YYEKEE (reference sequence). The length of the CDR3 is 14 residues. CDR3 protein: CASTPFGLANEQFF. The CDR3 bases are TGTGCCAGCACCCCTTTTGGACTGGCTAATGAGCAGTTCTTC.